The subject of this entry is one T cell receptor beta chain. Its antigen is not identified. Trimming removed 6 bases from V and 4 bases from J, with 15 bases in between. This CDR3 is built from 15 residues. It was template switching that added a universal primer site, and there were unique molecular identifiers on the cDNA. TCRdb reprocessed the 5' RACE reads via MiXCR and lists one record per CDR3 protein. The sample has fewer than 250,000 distinct CDR3 sequences, 6.5% to 9% seen once. The record originates from a study of identical twins. Study-wide results and limits: There was more out-of-frame TCR alpha sharing in monozygotic twins than models estimated.

The data were also submitted as part of a second study, on yellow fever vaccine responses in identical twins. Per that paper: Convergence reportedly seemed to mark part of the twins' vaccine T cell response, with personalization marking the rest.

This sequence originates from a woman in her late teens or twenties in good health. Sequencing input: CD8+ T cells sorted from blood. The rearrangement uses TRBV12-3 or TRBV12-4 and TRBJ2-2; D may correspond to TRBD1 or TRBD2 (5 bases each). CDR3 sequence reads: CASRGTEGSTGELFF. In DNA form, the CDR3 reads TGTGCCAGCAGAGGGACCGAGGGGTCCACCGGGGAGCTGTTTTTT.